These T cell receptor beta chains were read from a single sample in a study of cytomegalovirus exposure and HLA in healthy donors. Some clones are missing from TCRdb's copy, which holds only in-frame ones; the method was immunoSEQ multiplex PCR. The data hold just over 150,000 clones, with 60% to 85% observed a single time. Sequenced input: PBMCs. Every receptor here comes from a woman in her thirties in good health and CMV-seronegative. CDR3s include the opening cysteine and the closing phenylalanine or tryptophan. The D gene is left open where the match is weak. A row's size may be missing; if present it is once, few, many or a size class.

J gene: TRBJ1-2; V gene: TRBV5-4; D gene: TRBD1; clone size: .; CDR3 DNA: TGTGCCAGCAGCTTGGAGACAGGGGTCGGCTACACCTTC; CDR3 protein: CASSLETGVGYTF
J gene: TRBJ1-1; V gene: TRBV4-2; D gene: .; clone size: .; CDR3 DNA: TGTGCCAGTAGGACAGAGAACACTGAAGCTTTCTTT; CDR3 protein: CASRTENTEAFF
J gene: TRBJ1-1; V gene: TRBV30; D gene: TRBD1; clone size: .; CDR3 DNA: TGTGCCTGGAGTGCAATGGACAGGGAAGGTCGGGCTTTCTTT; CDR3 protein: CAWSAMDREGRAFF
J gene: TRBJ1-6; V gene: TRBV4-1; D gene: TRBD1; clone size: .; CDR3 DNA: TGCGCCAGCAGCAACCGGGACAGGGGGTCACCCCTCCACTTT; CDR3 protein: CASSNRDRGSPLHF
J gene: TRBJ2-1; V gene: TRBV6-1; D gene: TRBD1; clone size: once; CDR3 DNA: TGTGCCAGCAGTGGGACAGGGGGCAGGGAGCAGTTCTTC; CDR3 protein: CASSGTGGREQFF
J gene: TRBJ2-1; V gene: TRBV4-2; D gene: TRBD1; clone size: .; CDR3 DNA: TGTGCCAGCAGCCAAGCGAGGGGGCTCCCCTACAATGAGCAGTTCTTC; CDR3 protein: CASSQARGLPYNEQFF
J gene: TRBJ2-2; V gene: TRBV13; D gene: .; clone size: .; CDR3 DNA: TGTGCCAGCAGCTTAGGCGCCGGGGAGCTGTTTTTT; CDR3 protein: CASSLGAGELFF
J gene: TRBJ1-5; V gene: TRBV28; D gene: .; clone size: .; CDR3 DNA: TGTGCCAGCAGTCAACCGGTGAGGGGGAAACAGCCCCAGCATTTT; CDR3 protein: CASSQPVRGKQPQHF
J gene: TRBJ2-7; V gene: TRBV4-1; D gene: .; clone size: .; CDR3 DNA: TGCGCCAGCAGCCAAGGCCCAGGGGCGCACGAGCAGTACTTC; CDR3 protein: CASSQGPGAHEQYF
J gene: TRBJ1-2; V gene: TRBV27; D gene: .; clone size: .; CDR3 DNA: TGTGCCAGCAGTTTGGGGGGACTGGATGGCTACACCTTC; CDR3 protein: CASSLGGLDGYTF
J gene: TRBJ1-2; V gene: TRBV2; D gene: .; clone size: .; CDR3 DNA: TGTGCCAGCAGGGAAGCAGGGTCAGGGATTACCACCTTC; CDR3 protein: CASREAGSGITTF
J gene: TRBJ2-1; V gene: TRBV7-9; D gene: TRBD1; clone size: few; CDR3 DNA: TGTGCCAGCAGCCCAAAACTGAGACAGGGCAATGAGCAGTTCTTC; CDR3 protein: CASSPKLRQGNEQFF
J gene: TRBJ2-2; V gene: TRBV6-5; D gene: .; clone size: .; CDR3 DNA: TGTGCCAGCAGTTACGGGAGGGGGGGCGACACCGGGGAGCTGTTTTTT; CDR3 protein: CASSYGRGGDTGELFF
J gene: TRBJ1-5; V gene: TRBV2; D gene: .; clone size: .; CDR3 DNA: TGTGCCAGCAGTGAAGCGCTAACAGGGAATCAGCCCCAGCATTTT; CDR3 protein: CASSEALTGNQPQHF
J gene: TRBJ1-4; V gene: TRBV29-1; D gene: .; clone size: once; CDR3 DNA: TGCAGCGTTGTCGGAGGGTTCAATGAAAAACTGTTTTTT; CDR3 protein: CSVVGGFNEKLFF
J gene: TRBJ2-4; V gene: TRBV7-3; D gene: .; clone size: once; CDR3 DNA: TGTGCCAGCAGCGCATCACAGGTGGTGAACATTCAGTACTTC; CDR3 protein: CASSASQVVNIQYF
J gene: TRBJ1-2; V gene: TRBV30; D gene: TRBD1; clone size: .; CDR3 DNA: TGTGCCTGGAGTGTACCCGGGACAGGGGTCAGATATGGCTACACCTTC; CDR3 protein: CAWSVPGTGVRYGYTF
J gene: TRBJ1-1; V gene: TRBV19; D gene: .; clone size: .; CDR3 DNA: TGTGCCAGTAGTATAGCGCGGGAAACTGAAGCTTTCTTT; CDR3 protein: CASSIARETEAFF
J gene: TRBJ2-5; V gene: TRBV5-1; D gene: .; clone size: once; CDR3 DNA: TGCGCCAGCAGCCGCTCAGTAACCGAGACCCAGTACTTC; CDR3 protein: CASSRSVTETQYF
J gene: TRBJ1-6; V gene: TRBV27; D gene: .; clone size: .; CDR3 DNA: TGTGCCAGCACCCCGATCGGGTCTGACTCACCCCTCCACTTT; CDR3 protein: CASTPIGSDSPLHF
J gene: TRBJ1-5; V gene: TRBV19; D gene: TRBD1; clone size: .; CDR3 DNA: TGTGCCAGTAGTAGCCCGGGACAGGGGGGTTATAGCAATCAGCCCCAGCATTTT; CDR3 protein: CASSSPGQGGYSNQPQHF
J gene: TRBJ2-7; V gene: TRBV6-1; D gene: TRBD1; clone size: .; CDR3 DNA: TGTGCCAGCAGTACCCAGGACAGGGGTTCAAACGAGCAGTACTTC; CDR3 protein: CASSTQDRGSNEQYF
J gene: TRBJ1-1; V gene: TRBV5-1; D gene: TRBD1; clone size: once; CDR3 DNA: TGCGCCAGCAGCTCTAACAGGGGGCGGAACACTGAAGCTTTCTTT; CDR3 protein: CASSSNRGRNTEAFF
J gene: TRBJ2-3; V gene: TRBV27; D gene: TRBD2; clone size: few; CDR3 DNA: TGTGCCAGCAGTCTTTATACTATAGCGGGGGGCCGTGGAGATACGCAGTATTTT; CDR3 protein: CASSLYTIAGGRGDTQYF